This T cell receptor (beta chain) was sequenced for a study of cytomegalovirus exposure and HLA in healthy donors. Study-level points and caveats: The study flagged some 170 TCR beta chains as cytomegalovirus-associated.

As regards this clone: What it binds is unknown.

Sequenced by immunoSEQ multiplex PCR; TCRdb stores in-frame clones only, minus some. Counted here are about 170,000 clones, 86% occurring once; the ten biggest clones make up about 2.3%. The CDR3 sequence is 17 residues long. Germline assignment: CDR1 SGHNT and CDR2 YENEEA. V lost 1 base to trimming and J lost 4 bases, with 20 bases between them. While the first cohort had some 700 subjects, the donors belonged to the separate validation cohort of about 110 subjects. Specimen: PBMCs. This clonotype originated in a woman aged 18-30 years in good health and CMV-seronegative. The chain uses TRBV11-3 and TRBJ2-7, with D tentatively TRBD2 (5 bases). CDR3: CASSLVSEPGRGYEQYF. As DNA, the CDR3 is TGTGCCAGCAGCTTAGTCTCAGAGCCAGGACGGGGTTACGAGCAGTACTTC.